These 24 T cell receptor beta chains were all obtained from the same sample, sequenced in a study of T cells after yellow fever vaccination. MiXCR, run by TCRdb on the 5' RACE reads, gives a single entry per CDR3 protein. The data show some 350,000 distinct CDR3 sequences, with about 9.9% seen just once and around 19% held by the top ten. Sequenced material: PBMCs, taken on the day of the first yellow fever vaccination. These receptors were obtained from a man between 18 and 35 years old who received the YFV17D yellow fever vaccine.

This chain uses TRBV2 with TRBJ2-7; D perhaps matches TRBD1 (6 bases). The germline V gene has CDR1 SNHLY and CDR2 FYNNEI. V gave up 0 bases and J gave up 2 bases, with 11 bases separating them. The CDR3 is 15 amino acids. The CDR3 spells CASSEAVGQTYEQYV. In nucleotides, the CDR3 is TGTGCCAGCAGTGAAGCAGTAGGACAGACCTACGAGCAGTACGTC.

This clonotype came up a few times. V gene TRBV4-1 combines with J gene TRBJ1-2; no clear D gene. The ends were cut back, 1 base at V and 4 bases at J, with 16 bases in the middle. Germline V gives CDR1 MGHRA, CDR2 YSYEKL. This CDR3 comprises 16 residues. The CDR3 sequence: CASSQVGQVPGYGYTF. The CDR3 region has the DNA TGCGCCAGCAGCCAAGTCGGCCAGGTCCCTGGCTATGGCTACACCTTC.

V and J are TRBV6-1 and TRBJ1-5; TRBD1 agrees at 7 bases. V dropped 2 bases and J dropped 7; count of bases not matched to a gene: 8. The CDR3 length is 15 residues. In germline, CDR1 is MNHNS, CDR2 SASEGT. CDR3 amino acids: CASSEWTGAGQPQHF. The CDR3 DNA reads as TGTGCCAGCAGTGAATGGACAGGTGCCGGCCAGCCCCAGCATTTT.

J is TRBJ1-1 and V is TRBV12-3 or TRBV12-4, with D perhaps matching TRBD1 (6 bases). V dropped 7 bases and J dropped 5 bases, with 14 bases sitting between them. The CDR3 has 13 amino acids. The CDR3 DNA is TGTGCCAGCAACTCTGGGGGCTGGACTGAAGCTTTCTTT. This codes for CASNSGGWTEAFF.

The chain recombines TRBV6-5 with TRBJ2-2; 7 bases agree with TRBD1. The CDR3 has 15 amino acids. CDR1 and CDR2 (germline): MNHEY, SVGAGI. V was pared by 0 bases and J by 7 bases, with 5 bases of the junction left unmatched. The chain's CDR3 is CASSYSSGGGGELFF. CDR3 DNA: TGTGCCAGCAGTTACTCGTCAGGGGGTGGCGGGGAGCTGTTTTTT.

In this sample, this clonotype turned up a few times. V usage is TRBV20-1 and J usage is TRBJ1-5; D unclear. V was cut by 3 bases and J by 2 bases, with 8 bases left in between. Germline lookup yields CDR1 DFQATT and CDR2 SNEGSKA (reference sequence). The length of the CDR3 is 13 residues. CDR3 sequence: CSASFGGNQPQHF. CDR3 nucleotides: TGCAGTGCTAGTTTCGGGGGCAATCAGCCCCAGCATTTT.

Remarks on this clonotype: Its ends do not fully match the called genes, so a read error is possible. The chain carries TRBV23-1 and TRBJ2-3; D gene ambiguous. TRBV23-1 has ORF status, its function being uncertain. There are 14 residues in the CDR3. CDR3 loop: CASSQQMGPDTQYF. CDR3 nucleotides: TGTGCCAGCAGTCAGCAGATGGGCCCAGATACGCAGTATTTT.

This clonotype was seen only a few times. The chain links TRBV11-2 to TRBJ2-2; D gene ambiguous. The CDR3 is made up of 14 amino acids. Trimming removed 1 base at V and 5 bases at J, with 8 bases between. Germline values: CDR1 SGHAT, CDR2 FQNNGV. The CDR3, as DNA: TGTGCCAGCAGCTTAGGCCGAGTGACCGGGGAGCTGTTTTTT. Residues: CASSLGRVTGELFF.

The table lists this clonotype with a few counts. The chain carries TRBV7-6 and TRBJ1-3; the D is unclear. Per germline, CDR1 SGHVS and CDR2 FNYEAQ. The length of the CDR3 is 14 residues. Trimming pared 5 bases from V and 6 bases from J, leaving 14 bases between. The DNA of the CDR3 is TGTGCCAGCAGCACATTGTCGGTGGAAAACACCATATATTTT. This codes for CASSTLSVENTIYF.

Note on this clonotype: Germline is not matched at one junction end, which may reflect a read error. The V call is TRBV7-9, the J call TRBJ2-7; D tentatively reads TRBD1 or TRBD2 (5 bases each). Germline V gene data show CDR1 as SEHNR and CDR2 as FQNEAQ (reference sequence). The CDR3 contains 14 residues. CDR3 region: CASSPGPSSDEQYF. DNA of the CDR3: TGTGCCAGCAGCCCGGGACCCTCCTCCGACGAGCAGTACTTC. The full variable domain, rest sourced from reference TRBV7-9 and TRBJ2-7, is DTGVSQNPRHKITKRGQNVTFRCDPISEHNRLYWYRQTLGQGPEFLTYFQNEAQLEKSRLLSDRFSAERPKGSFSTLEIQRTEQGDSAMYLCASSPGPSSDEQYFGPGTRLTVT.

The chain combines TRBV20-1 with TRBJ2-1, with 9 bases that match TRBD1. Losses at the gene ends were 2 bases for V and 10 bases for J; bases not matched to a gene: 9. CDR3 length: 14 residues. In germline, CDR1 is DFQATT, CDR2 SNEGSKA (reference sequence). The CDR3 coding sequence is TGCAGTGCTAGATTCCCGAACAGGGGGCGGGAGCAGTTCTTC. Its translation is CSARFPNRGREQFF.

A note on this clonotype: A read error may account for a junction end that differs from germline. The chain joins TRBV4-3 to TRBJ2-6; D might be TRBD1 or TRBD2, each matching 6 bases. CDR1 is LGHNA and CDR2 is YSLEER in the germline V gene. The length of the CDR3 is 19 residues. The CDR3 protein is CASSQDGGQGLTGANVLSF. The CDR3 nucleotides read TGCGCCAGCAGCCAAGATGGGGGGCAGGGACTCACTGGGGCCAACGTCCTGTCTTTC.

This chain joins TRBV18 and TRBJ2-7, with D perhaps TRBD2 (5 bases). From germline, CDR1 is KGHSH and CDR2 LQKENI. This CDR3 is built from 13 residues. V lost 3 bases to trimming and J lost 3 bases, with 9 bases between them. The chain's CDR3 is CASSPSANYEQYV. CDR3 DNA: TGTGCCAGCTCACCTAGCGCAAACTACGAGCAGTACGTC.

In this sample, this clonotype turned up a few times. This chain uses TRBV5-1 with TRBJ2-3, with D perhaps matching TRBD2 (6 bases). Between the trimmed V and J ends, which lost 2 bases and 1 base, there was a span of 11 bases. CDR3 length: 15 residues. Germline assignment: CDR1 SGHRS and CDR2 YFSETQ. This CDR3 reads CASSFPGTGTDTQYF. In nucleotides, the CDR3 is TGCGCCAGCAGCTTCCCCGGGACTGGCACAGATACGCAGTATTTT.

The chain uses TRBV20-1 and TRBJ2-5; unclear D gene. Germline V CDR1 and CDR2: DFQATT, SNEGSKA (reference sequence). V dropped 3 bases and J dropped 2 bases, with 13 bases sitting between them. This CDR3 is 14 amino acids long. The CDR3 sequence is CSARLTNPQETQYF. The CDR3 bases are TGCAGTGCTAGGTTGACGAACCCGCAAGAGACCCAGTACTTC.

This clonotype was counted at least ten times. The rearrangement links TRBV5-1 to TRBJ1-1; D remains ambiguous. CDR1 is SGHRS, CDR2 YFSETQ, per germline. This CDR3 region has 15 residues. Between the trimmed V and J ends, which lost 5 bases and 0 bases, there was a span of 14 bases. The CDR3 loop reads CASSPMGRMNTEAFF. The CDR3 DNA sequence: TGCGCCAGCAGTCCGATGGGCCGGATGAACACTGAAGCTTTCTTT.

The V and J genes are TRBV10-3 and TRBJ1-2, with D maybe TRBD1 (5 bases). Germline CDR1 reads ENHRY; CDR2 reads SYGVKD. V lost 0 bases and J lost 8, with 10 bases in between. The length of the CDR3 is 13 residues. CDR3 protein: CAISESGLHGYTF. The CDR3 bases are TGTGCCATCAGTGAGTCGGGGCTCCACGGCTACACCTTC.

This chain joins TRBV6-2 or TRBV6-3 and TRBJ2-5; 8 bases map to TRBD1. V shed 7 bases, J shed 5 bases, and the junction held 9 bases outside the gene matches. Germline V gene sequence: CDR1 MNHEY, CDR2 SVGEGT. The CDR3 runs to 14 residues. The CDR3 nucleotides are TGTGCCAGCAATGACAGGGGATTGAGGGAGACCCAGTACTTC. Protein: CASNDRGLRETQYF.

As to this clonotype: One junction end does not reproduce the germline sequence, and a read error may be involved. This chain links TRBV7-7 with TRBJ2-5, with 9 bases fitting TRBD2. The germline V gene encodes CDR1 SSHAT and CDR2 FNYEAQ (reference sequence). The CDR3 sequence is 15 residues long. This CDR3 is CASSRGGALRETQYF. As DNA, the CDR3 is TGTGCTAGCAGCCGCGGGGGGGCCCTACGAGAGACCCAGTACTTC.

V is TRBV4-1 and J is TRBJ2-5, with 7 bases lining up with TRBD1. CDR3 size: 17 residues. Trimming at V came to 0 bases and at J to 2 bases, leaving 9 bases not matched to a gene. Germline V gene lookup returns CDR1 MGHRA and CDR2 YSYEKL. In DNA, the CDR3 is TGCGCCAGCAGCCAAGATGAGCGACAGGGATATCAAGAGACCCAGTACTTC. It yields the protein CASSQDERQGYQETQYF.

V and J are TRBV7-8 and TRBJ1-2, with D hard to call. The germline CDR1 and CDR2 sequences are SGHVS and FQNEAQ. Trimming cost V 1 base and J 6 bases, with 15 bases left between them. The CDR3 runs to 15 residues. The CDR3 DNA is TGTGCCAGCAGCTTAGGCCCCCAAGGGAGGAATGGCTACACCTTC. Translated: CASSLGPQGRNGYTF.

This clonotype has a single count. The rearrangement joins TRBV10-2 to TRBJ2-5; perhaps TRBD2 as D (5 bases). CDR1 is WSHSY, CDR2 SAAADI, per germline. The CDR3 contains 16 residues. Trimming removed 2 bases at V and 5 bases at J, with 18 bases between. Written as DNA, the CDR3 is TGCGCCAGCAGTGAGGCCGAAGGACTCCCTAGGGAGACCCAGTACTTC. Translated, it gives CASSEAEGLPRETQYF.

In the case of this clonotype: One end of the junction is discordant with germline, which a read error may explain. The V call is TRBV7-2, the J call TRBJ2-4, with 8 bases that match TRBD1. Germline lookup yields CDR1 SGHTA and CDR2 FQGNSA. The CDR3 has 12 amino acids. CDR3 sequence: CASSTRGQGRLF. The DNA of the CDR3 is TGTGCCAGCAGCACCAGAGGACAGGGTCGGCTCTTC. The variable domain in full, with the rest retrieved from reference TRBV7-2 and TRBJ2-4, is GAGVSQSPSNKVTEKGKDVELRCDPISGHTALYWYRQSLGQGLEFLIYFQGNSAPDKSGLPSDRFSAERTGGSVSTLTIQRTQQEDSAVYLCASSTRGQGRLFGAGTRLSVL.

This clonotype has at least ten counts. The V and J genes are TRBV7-6 and TRBJ2-1; D is perhaps TRBD1 or TRBD2 (5 bases each). Germline CDR1 is SGHVS and CDR2 is FNYEAQ. V gave up 8 bases and J gave up 6 bases, with 17 bases separating them. There are 14 residues in the CDR3. The chain's CDR3 is CASSTEGFGNEQFF. The CDR3 nucleotides read TGTGCCAGCTCAACCGAGGGGTTCGGCAATGAGCAGTTCTTC. Filled out from reference TRBV7-6 and TRBJ2-1, the complete variable domain reads GAGVSQSPRYKVTKRGQDVALRCDPISGHVSLYWYRQALGQGPEFLTYFNYEAQQDKSGLPNDRFSAERPEGSISTLTIQRTEQRDSAMYRCASSTEGFGNEQFFGPGTRLTVL.